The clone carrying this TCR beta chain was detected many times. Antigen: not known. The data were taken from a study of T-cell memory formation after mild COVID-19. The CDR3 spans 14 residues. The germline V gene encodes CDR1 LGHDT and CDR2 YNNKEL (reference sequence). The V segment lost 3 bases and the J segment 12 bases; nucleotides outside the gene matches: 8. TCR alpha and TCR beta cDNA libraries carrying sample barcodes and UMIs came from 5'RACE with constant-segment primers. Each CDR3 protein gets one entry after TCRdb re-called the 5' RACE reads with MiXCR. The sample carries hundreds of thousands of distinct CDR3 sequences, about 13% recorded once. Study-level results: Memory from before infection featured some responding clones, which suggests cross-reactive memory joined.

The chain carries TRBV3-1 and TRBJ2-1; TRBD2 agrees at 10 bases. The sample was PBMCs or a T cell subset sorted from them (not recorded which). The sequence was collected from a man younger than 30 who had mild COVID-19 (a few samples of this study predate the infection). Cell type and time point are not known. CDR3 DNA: TGTGCCAGCAGCCAGCCCCTAGCGGGGGCCGGGCAGTTCTTC. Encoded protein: CASSQPLAGAGQFF.